This T cell receptor (beta chain) was observed in a study of blood T cell repertoires in COVID-19. Study-level information: The United States, Italy and Spain provided the acute and convalescent COVID-19 samples.

Original handling: The assay estimated nucleated cells by amplifying reference gene primers. Measured with immunoSEQ multiplex PCR; TCRdb has only the in-frame clones, and not every one. V and J calls and clone size come straight from that table; D and trimming were deduced from the DNA. The sample has 88,000 or so clones, roughly 77% seen once. The sequencing sample was made of peripheral blood. The TCR sequence derives from a human donor in a cohort sampled during active COVID-19.

The CDR3 bases are TGCGCCAGCACCTGGGGGGGATTGGACACTGAAGCTTTCTTT. It codes for CASTWGGLDTEAFF. The chain has TRBV5-1 and TRBJ1-1; perhaps TRBD1 as D (5 bases). Germline assignment: CDR1 SGHRS and CDR2 YFSETQ. The length of the CDR3 is 14 residues. Trimming shortened V by 6 bases and J by 3 bases, and 15 bases separated the two germline ends.